This TCR beta chain originates from a study of CD8 T cells in Susac syndrome. Random hexamers were used to reverse transcribe 0.5 to 1 ug of RNA. MiXCR, applied by TCRdb to the immunoSEQ multiplex PCR reads, yields one record per CDR3 protein. The sample has about 130,000 distinct CDR3 sequences; 90% to 95% are singletons. Sequencing targeted TCR beta in blood CD8+ and CD4+ T cells. CDR3 length equals 15 residues. V lost 4 bases to trimming and J lost 10 bases; unmatched junction nucleotides: 15. Germline values: CDR1 SEHNR, CDR2 FQNEAQ (reference sequence). The clonotype comes from a human donor in good health. The sample comprised CD4+ T cells from PBMCs. The chain couples TRBV7-9 to TRBJ2-7, with 8 bases fitting TRBD1. The CDR3 here is CASSSRQGLANRQYF. The CDR3 nucleotides read TGTGCCAGCAGCTCAAGACAGGGGCTAGCGAATAGACAGTACTTC.